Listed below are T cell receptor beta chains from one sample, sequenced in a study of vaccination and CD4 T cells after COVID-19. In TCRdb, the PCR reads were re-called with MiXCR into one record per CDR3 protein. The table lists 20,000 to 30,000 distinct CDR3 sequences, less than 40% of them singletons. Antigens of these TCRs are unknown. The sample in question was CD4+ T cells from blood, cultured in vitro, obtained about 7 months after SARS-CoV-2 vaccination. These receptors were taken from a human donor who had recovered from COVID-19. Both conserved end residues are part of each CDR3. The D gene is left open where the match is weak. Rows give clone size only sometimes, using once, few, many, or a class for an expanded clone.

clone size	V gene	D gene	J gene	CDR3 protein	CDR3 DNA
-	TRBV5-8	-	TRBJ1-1	CASSRGPSLNTEAFF	TGTGCCAGCAGCAGGGGACCAAGCTTGAACACTGAAGCTTTCTTT
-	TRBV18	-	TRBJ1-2	CASSLAAGTQAGGYTF	TGTGCCAGCTCCCTTGCCGCCGGGACCCAGGCGGGTGGCTACACCTTC
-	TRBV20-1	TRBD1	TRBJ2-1	CSASRQGAWDEQFF	TGCAGTGCTTCCAGGCAGGGGGCTTGGGATGAGCAGTTCTTC
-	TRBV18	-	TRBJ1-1	CASSPRPIEAFF	TGTGCCAGCTCACCCAGACCGATTGAAGCTTTCTTT
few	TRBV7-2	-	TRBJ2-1	CASSSRGGDEQFF	TGTGCCAGCAGCTCGAGGGGCGGGGATGAGCAGTTCTTC
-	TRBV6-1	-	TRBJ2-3	CASSQRVEDTQYF	TGTGCCAGCAGCCAGCGGGTTGAAGATACGCAGTATTTT
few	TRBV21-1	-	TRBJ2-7	CASRLDCYEQYF	TGTGCCAGCAGACTAGATTGCTACGAGCAGTACTTC
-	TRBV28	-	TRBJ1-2	CASSSTPGFYGYTF	TGTGCCAGCAGCTCCACGCCCGGGTTCTATGGCTACACCTTC
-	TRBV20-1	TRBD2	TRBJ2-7	CSARSPGLVYEQYF	TGCAGTGCTAGATCTCCGGGACTAGTCTACGAGCAGTACTTC
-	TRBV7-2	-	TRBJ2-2	CASSLDRTGRGTGELFF	TGTGCCAGCAGCTTAGATCGGACAGGGAGGGGCACCGGGGAGCTGTTTTTT
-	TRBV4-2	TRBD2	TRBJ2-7	CASSHPSGRASYEQYF	TGTGCCAGCAGCCATCCCAGCGGGAGGGCCTCCTACGAGCAGTACTTC
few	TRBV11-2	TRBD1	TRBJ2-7	CASSIQGDEQYF	TGTGCCAGCAGCATCCAGGGGGACGAGCAGTACTTC
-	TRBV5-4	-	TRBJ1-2	CASSFGRDNPYYTF	TGTGCCAGCAGCTTCGGCAGGGACAACCCTTACTACACCTTC
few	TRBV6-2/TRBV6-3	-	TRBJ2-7	CASREGRVAAYEQYF	TGTGCCAGCAGGGAGGGACGGGTAGCCGCCTACGAGCAGTACTTC
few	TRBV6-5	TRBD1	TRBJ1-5	CASSSFRGVNQPQHF	TGTGCCAGCAGTTCCTTCAGGGGGGTCAATCAGCCCCAGCATTTT
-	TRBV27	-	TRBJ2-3	CASSYKGWPDTQYF	TGTGCCAGCAGTTATAAGGGGTGGCCAGATACGCAGTATTTT
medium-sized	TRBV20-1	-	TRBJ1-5	CSARALAGGQPQHF	TGCAGTGCTAGAGCCCTAGCGGGGGGTCAGCCCCAGCATTTT
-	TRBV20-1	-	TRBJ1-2	CSARALQGLGYTF	TGCAGTGCTAGAGCGTTGCAGGGGCTTGGCTACACCTTC
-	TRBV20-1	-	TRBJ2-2	CSAKASTANTGELFF	TGCAGTGCTAAAGCAAGTACTGCGAACACCGGGGAGCTGTTTTTT
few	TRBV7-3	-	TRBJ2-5	CASSLVGPGTQYF	TGTGCCAGCAGCTTAGTCGGGCCGGGGACCCAGTACTTC
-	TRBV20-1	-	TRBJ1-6	CSAKPPGQFYNSPLHF	TGCAGTGCTAAACCGCCAGGCCAATTTTATAATTCACCCCTCCACTTT
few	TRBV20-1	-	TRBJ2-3	CSASLLENTDTQYF	TGCAGTGCTAGTTTGTTGGAGAACACAGATACGCAGTATTTT
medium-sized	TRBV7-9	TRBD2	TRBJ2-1	CASSLGTSGSNEQFF	TGTGCCAGCAGCCTCGGGACTAGCGGGAGCAATGAGCAGTTCTTC
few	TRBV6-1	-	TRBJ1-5	CASSEARRGVHQPQHF	TGTGCCAGCAGTGAAGCGAGGAGGGGGGTTCATCAGCCCCAGCATTTT
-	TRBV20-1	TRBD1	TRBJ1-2	CSARLRRGDSVRSGYTF	TGCAGTGCTAGATTGCGGAGAGGGGACAGTGTTCGATCGGGCTACACCTTC
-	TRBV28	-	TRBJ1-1	CASSFPGTLNTEAFF	TGTGCCAGCAGTTTTCCCGGGACTTTGAACACTGAAGCTTTCTTT
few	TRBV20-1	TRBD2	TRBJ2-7	CSARGAGPGTRYEQYF	TGCAGTGCTAGAGGGGCAGGGCCCGGGACTAGGTACGAGCAGTACTTC
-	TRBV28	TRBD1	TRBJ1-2	CASTGPYGYTF	TGTGCTTCGACAGGGCCCTATGGCTACACCTTC
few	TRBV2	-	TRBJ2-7	CASSLQGYEQYF	TGTGCCAGCAGTCTCCAGGGCTACGAGCAGTACTTC
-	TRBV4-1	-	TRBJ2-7	CASSQEGGPYEQYF	TGCGCCAGCAGCCAAGAAGGCGGCCCCTACGAGCAGTACTTC
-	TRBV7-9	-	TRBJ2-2	CASSPPRDGNTGELFF	TGTGCCAGCAGCCCTCCCCGTGACGGGAACACCGGGGAGCTGTTTTTT
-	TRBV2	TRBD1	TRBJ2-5	CASRWTGKETQYF	TGTGCCAGCAGGTGGACAGGGAAAGAGACCCAGTACTTC
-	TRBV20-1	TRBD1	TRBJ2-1	CSASPLWTGGNEQFF	TGCAGTGCTAGCCCCCTCTGGACAGGGGGCAATGAGCAGTTCTTC